The rows below give T cell receptor beta chains drawn from one sample of a study of PD-1 blockade in mismatch repair-deficient tumors. The data were produced by immunoSEQ multiplex PCR, yet TCRdb's version contains in-frame clones alone and is incomplete. The sample holds tens of thousands of clones, approximately 82% seen once. Here the sequenced sample was peripheral blood, taken 2 weeks after starting pembrolizumab. These receptors all come from an adult with mismatch repair-deficient cancer. Each CDR3 is given without its conserved first and last residue. A row's size may be missing; if present it is once, few, many or a size class.

J gene,V gene,clone size,CDR3 protein
TRBJ1-1,TRBV11-2,-,ASSFGAAIAKTEAF
TRBJ2-7,TRBV9,-,ASSVGTSDSYEQY
TRBJ1-1,TRBV11-2,once,ASRPDPGRQNTEAF
TRBJ1-5,TRBV7-6,once,ASSLEQGQFPNQPQH
TRBJ2-6,TRBV7-6,once,ASSLAPSGANVLT
TRBJ1-1,TRBV7-2,-,ASSSPDRRTEAF
TRBJ2-2,TRBV4-2,few,ASSQASGRRGNTGELF
TRBJ1-2,TRBV10-3,medium-sized,AITQDRGDYGYT
TRBJ2-7,TRBV5-4,-,ASSLTSGSSYEQY
TRBJ2-2,TRBV7-6,-,ASSSGLAWPTHLPGELF
TRBJ1-2,TRBV27,-,ASSLKARSGVNYGYT
TRBJ2-7,TRBV19,once,ASSVTGVYEQY
TRBJ1-5,TRBV27,-,ASSLRTGNQPQH
TRBJ1-4,TRBV7-8,-,ASSLGDRANEKLF
TRBJ2-3,TRBV5-8,-,ASSLSAGTDTQY
TRBJ1-1,TRBV27,-,ASSLREGTEAF
TRBJ1-3,TRBV9,once,ASSVGSGSGNTIY
TRBJ2-3,TRBV7-2,-,ASSLAAGASGTDTQY
TRBJ2-1,TRBV18,once,ASSPGQYNEQF
TRBJ1-3,TRBV5-6,-,ASSLGDSGNTIY